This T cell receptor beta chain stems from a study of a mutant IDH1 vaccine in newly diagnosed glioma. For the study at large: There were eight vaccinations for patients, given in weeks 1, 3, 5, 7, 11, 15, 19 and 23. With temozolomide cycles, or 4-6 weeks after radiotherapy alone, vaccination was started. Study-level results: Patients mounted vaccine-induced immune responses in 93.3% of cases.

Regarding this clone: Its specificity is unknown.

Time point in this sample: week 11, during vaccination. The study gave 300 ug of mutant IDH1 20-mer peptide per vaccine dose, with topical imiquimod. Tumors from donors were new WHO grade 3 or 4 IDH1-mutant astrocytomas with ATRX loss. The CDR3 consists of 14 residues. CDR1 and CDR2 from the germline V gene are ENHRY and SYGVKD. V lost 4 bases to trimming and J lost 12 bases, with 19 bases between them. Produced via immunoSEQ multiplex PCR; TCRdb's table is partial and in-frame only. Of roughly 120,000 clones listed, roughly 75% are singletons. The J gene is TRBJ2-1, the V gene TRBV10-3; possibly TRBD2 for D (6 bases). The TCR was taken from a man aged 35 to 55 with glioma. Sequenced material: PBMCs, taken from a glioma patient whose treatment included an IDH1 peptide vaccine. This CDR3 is CAISGPQLEGPQFF. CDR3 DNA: TGTGCCATCAGTGGCCCCCAGCTGGAGGGTCCGCAGTTCTTC.